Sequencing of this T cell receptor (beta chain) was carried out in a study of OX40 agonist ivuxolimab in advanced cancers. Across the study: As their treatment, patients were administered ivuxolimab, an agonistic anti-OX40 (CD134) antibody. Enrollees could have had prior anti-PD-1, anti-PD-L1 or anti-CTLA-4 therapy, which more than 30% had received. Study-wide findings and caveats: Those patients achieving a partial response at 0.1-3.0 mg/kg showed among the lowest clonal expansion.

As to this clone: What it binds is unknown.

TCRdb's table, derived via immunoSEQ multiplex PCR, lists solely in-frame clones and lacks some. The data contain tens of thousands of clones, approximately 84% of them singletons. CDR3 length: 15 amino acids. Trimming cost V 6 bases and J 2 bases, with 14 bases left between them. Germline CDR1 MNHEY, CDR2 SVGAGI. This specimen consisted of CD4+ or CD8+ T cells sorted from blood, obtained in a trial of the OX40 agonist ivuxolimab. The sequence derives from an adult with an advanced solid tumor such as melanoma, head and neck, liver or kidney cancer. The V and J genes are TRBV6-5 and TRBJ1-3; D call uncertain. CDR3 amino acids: CASSPMGGPGNTIYF. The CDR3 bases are TGTGCCAGCAGCCCCATGGGAGGGCCTGGAAACACCATATATTTT.